A single sample is the source of the 15 T cell receptor beta chains below, sequenced in a study of CD8+CD57+ T cells in acquired aplastic anemia. Patients selected for sequencing had displayed CD8+CD57+ cell expansion by flow cytometry. Using genomic DNA as the template, TCR beta VDJ and CDR3 profiling was carried out. TCRdb itself ran the reads through MiXCR, one entry per CDR3 protein. The top ten hold 0.82% of the sample, which has a few hundred thousand distinct CDR3 sequences, more than 25% seen once. The sample taken for sequencing was sorted CD4+, CD8+, or CD8+CD57+ T cells (not recorded which) from PBMCs. Source of these receptors: a human donor with aplastic anemia.

This clonotype was seen a few times. This chain connects TRBV20-1 to TRBJ2-5; maybe TRBD2 (6 bases). Trimming stripped 4 bases from V and 4 bases from J, with 22 bases between. CDR3 length equals 16 residues. Germline CDR1 is DFQATT and CDR2 is SNEGSKA (reference sequence). CDR3: CSANQLAGGGRETQYF. The CDR3, as DNA: TGCAGTGCTAATCAACTAGCCGGTGGTGGTAGAGAGACCCAGTACTTC.

This clonotype showed up just a few times. The V and J genes are TRBV9 and TRBJ2-3; D is ambiguous. This CDR3 has 16 amino acids. CDR1 and CDR2 from the germline V gene are SGDLS and YYNGEE. The V end lost 0 bases, the J end lost 5 bases, and 16 bases lay between the germline ends. CDR3 in DNA: TGTGCCAGCAGCGTAGTCGGCCAGCCTTCGGGAGATACGCAGTATTTT. Protein product: CASSVVGQPSGDTQYF.

Comments on this clonotype: A read error may produce the germline difference seen at one junction end. The gene calls are TRBV6-1 and TRBJ2-7, with 14 bases aligning to TRBD2. The CDR3 is 12 residues long. Germline values: CDR1 MNHNS, CDR2 SASEGT. CDR3 residues: CASRKTSGGAVW. The CDR3 DNA is TGTGCCAGCAGAAAGACTAGCGGGGGGGCTGTGTGG.

In DNA form, the CDR3 reads TGCAGCGTTGAGTGGAGACAGGGACGATACGAGCATTTT. Translation gives CSVEWRQGRYEHF. The V call is TRBV29-1, the J call TRBJ1-5; TRBD1 matches at 7 bases. V shed 3 bases, J shed 14 bases, and the junction held 13 bases outside the gene matches. CDR1 is SQVTM, CDR2 ANQGSEA, per germline. The CDR3 is 13 residues long.

This clonotype appeared a few times. Sequence at one end of the junction differs from germline and may be a read error. The chain has TRBV10-3 and TRBJ1-5, with 9 bases lining up with TRBD1. The CDR3 length is 17 residues. Germline V gene data show CDR1 as ENHRY and CDR2 as SYGVKD. The chain's CDR3 is CASSNLGQGLSNQPQHF. Here the CDR3 DNA reads TGTGCCAGCAGTAACCTCGGACAGGGGCTTAGCAATCAGCCCCAGCATTTT.

In this sample, this clonotype turned up many times. V gene TRBV2 combines with J gene TRBJ1-5; D not certain. CDR1 SNHLY and CDR2 FYNNEI come from the germline V gene. Trimming removed 1 base from V and 1 base from J, with 5 bases in between. The length of the CDR3 is 14 residues. In DNA form, the CDR3 reads TGTGCCAGCAGTGAAGGGGTGAGCAATCAGCCCCAGCATTTT. Translating it yields CASSEGVSNQPQHF.

The chain has TRBV19 and TRBJ2-5, with D perhaps matching TRBD1 (6 bases). The germline CDR1 and CDR2 sequences are LNHDA and SQIVND (reference sequence). The V and J ends lost 9 bases and 2 bases respectively, with 19 bases between them. CDR3 length equals 15 residues. CDR3 nucleotide sequence: TGTGCCAGCAGCAAGGGGGACGGTGGACAAGAGACCCAGTACTTC. Protein: CASSKGDGGQETQYF. Drawing the rest from reference TRBV19 and TRBJ2-5, the complete variable domain is DGGITQSPKYLFRKEGQNVTLSCEQNLNHDAMYWYRQDPGQGLRLIYYSQIVNDFQKGDIAEGYSVSREKKESFPLTVTSAQKNPTAFYLCASSKGDGGQETQYFGPGTRLLVL.

The CDR3 DNA is TGTGCGCCTCAGGGGTCTAATTCACCCCTCCACTTT. Translated: CAPQGSNSPLHF. This chain uses TRBV25-1 with TRBJ1-6; possibly TRBD1 for D (6 bases). The CDR3 sequence is 12 residues long. Germline V lookup: CDR1 MGHDK, CDR2 SYGVNS.

This clonotype has ten or more counts. The J gene is TRBJ2-2, the V gene TRBV2; tentative D call: TRBD2 (5 bases). V lost 6 bases, J lost 0 bases, and 8 bases lay in between. The CDR3 has 14 amino acids. Germline CDR1 is SNHLY and CDR2 is FYNNEI. CDR3 loop: CASRALANTGELFF. The CDR3 nucleotides are TGTGCCAGCAGAGCACTAGCGAACACCGGGGAGCTGTTTTTT.

The chain has TRBV5-1 and TRBJ1-5, with D maybe TRBD1 (6 bases). The CDR3 loop spans 13 amino acids. Germline V gives CDR1 SGHRS, CDR2 YFSETQ. The V gene lost 4 bases and the J gene lost 7 bases, with 12 bases spanning the gap. CDR3 sequence (DNA): TGCGCCAGCAGCCTAAAACAGGGCCAGCCCCAGCATTTT. This sequence encodes CASSLKQGQPQHF.

The gene calls are TRBV2 and TRBJ2-3; 13 nucleotides agree with TRBD2. Germline-derived CDR1 and CDR2 are SNHLY and FYNNEI. The CDR3 runs 16 residues. The junction had 13 bases not matched to a gene; V was cut back by 6 bases and J by 10 bases. In nucleotides, the CDR3 is TGTGCCAGCAGCCCCTGGACTAGCGGGGGCCAAAGCCCGCAGTATTTT. Amino acids: CASSPWTSGGQSPQYF. Full variable domain (rest looked up from reference TRBV2 and TRBJ2-3): EPEVTQTPSHQVTQMGQEVILRCVPISNHLYFYWYRQILGQKVEFLVSFYNNEISEKSEIFDDQFSVERPDGSNFTLKIRSTKLEDSAMYFCASSPWTSGGQSPQYFGPGTRLTVL.

V gene TRBV15 combines with J gene TRBJ1-2; no reliable D call. V lost 1 base, J lost 6 bases, and 15 bases lay in between. CDR3 length equals 15 residues. The germline gives CDR1 LNHNV, CDR2 YYDKDF (reference sequence). Written as DNA, the CDR3 is TGTGCCACCAGCAGAGGAGACCGGAAAACCAATGGCTACACCTTC. This encodes CATSRGDRKTNGYTF.

CDR3 DNA: TGCAGTGCCCATCGCCGGGACAAGGAGGGCACAGATACGCAGTATTTT. The encoded protein is CSAHRRDKEGTDTQYF. V usage is TRBV20-1 and J usage is TRBJ2-3, with D possibly TRBD1 on 6 matching bases. The CDR3 extends over 16 amino acids. Germline assignment: CDR1 DFQATT and CDR2 SNEGSKA (reference sequence). Trimming pared 6 bases from V and 1 base from J, leaving 20 bases between.

About this clonotype itself: One end of the junction does not line up with germline, which may come from a read error. The chain recombines TRBV10-3 with TRBJ2-7; D remains ambiguous. The J call may be in error: the DNA end matches TRBJ2-1 better. The CDR3 is made up of 14 amino acids. Germline CDR1 ENHRY, CDR2 SYGVKD. The CDR3 spells CASSDDIGGTTQFF. Written as DNA, the CDR3 is TGTGCCAGCAGTGACGATATTGGCGGAACTACGCAGTTCTTC.

At least ten counts were recorded for this clonotype. The chain recombines TRBV7-2 with TRBJ1-5; D perhaps matches TRBD1 (6 bases). V lost 4 bases and J lost 7, with 14 bases in between. The CDR3 consists of 14 residues. Germline CDR1 SGHTA, CDR2 FQGNSA. CDR3 nucleotides: TGTGCCAGCAGCTCGGGACATCCCGGGCAGCCCCAGCATTTT. Translation gives CASSSGHPGQPQHF.